This passage covers 29 T cell receptor beta chains from one sample sequenced in a study of CXCR3-negative and CXCR3-positive naive CD8 T cells. Study-wide findings and caveats: Naive cells that were CXCR3-positive had more hydrophobic TRB CDR3s (compared with CXCR3-negative naive cells).

For these TCRs, the target antigens are not known. 5' RACE that incorporated UMI labels was used to prepare the TRB cDNA libraries. TCRdb re-called the 5' RACE reads; one entry per CDR3 protein, DNA not given. The sample table includes approximately 90,000 distinct CDR3 sequences. The source material was naive CXCR3+ CD8+ T cells from blood. Documented subset: CD45RO-CCR7+CD27+CD95- naive CD8+ T cells expressing CXCR3 (TNR3+). The receptors come from a human donor in good health. Some clones in this sample may be carry-over from other donors' samples.

The genes are TRBV12-3 or TRBV12-4 and TRBJ2-3; TCRdb's D call of TRBD2 is untestable without DNA. The CDR3 runs to 14 residues. The CDR3 here is CASTQRETMDTQYF.

The genes are TRBV4-2 and TRBJ2-7. From germline, CDR1 is LGHNA and CDR2 YNFKEQ. The CDR3 runs to 13 residues. The CDR3 reads CASSQVVFYEQYF.

This chain connects TRBV28 to TRBJ2-1. The CDR3 runs to 12 residues. Germline CDR1 MDHEN, CDR2 SYDVKM. CDR3 sequence reads: CASFTARNEQFF.

The chain links TRBV2 to TRBJ2-2; lacking DNA, the TRBD2 call made by TCRdb goes unchecked. This CDR3 comprises 17 residues. Germline values: CDR1 SNHLY, CDR2 FYNNEI. The CDR3 is CASSLYPGLADTGELFF.

The chain couples TRBV7-6 to TRBJ2-3; TCRdb proposes TRBD2, but this gene call is untestable without DNA. The CDR3 extends over 15 amino acids. Germline CDR1 and CDR2: SGHVS and FNYEAQ. The CDR3 spells CASSLSGGDTDTQYF.

The chain recombines TRBV11-3 with TRBJ2-7; the TCRdb D gene call, TRBD1, has no DNA to confirm it. The CDR3 sequence is 12 residues long. Per germline, CDR1 SGHNT and CDR2 YENEEA. The CDR3 protein is CASSSTGGEQYF.

V usage is TRBV28 and J usage is TRBJ2-1. In germline, CDR1 is MDHEN, CDR2 SYDVKM. The CDR3 contains 16 residues. Here the CDR3 reads CASSLGLTTIYNEQFF.

The gene calls are TRBV6-5 and TRBJ2-1; TCRdb's D call, TRBD1, is unchecked because there is no DNA. Per the germline V gene, CDR1 is MNHEY and CDR2 is SVGAGI. CDR3 length: 15 amino acids. CDR3 amino acids: CASSSGVSSYNEQFF.

The genes are TRBV4-2 and TRBJ2-3; checking the TCRdb D call of TRBD1 is not possible without DNA. Per the germline V gene, CDR1 is LGHNA and CDR2 is YNFKEQ. This CDR3 contains 14 residues. CDR3 in amino acids: CASSQAGSSDTQYF.

V usage is TRBV12-3 or TRBV12-4 and J usage is TRBJ2-7. The CDR3 totals 12 residues. CDR3 in amino acids: CASRDEAYEQYF.

V gene TRBV28 combines with J gene TRBJ2-1. The CDR3 totals 15 residues. CDR1 is MDHEN and CDR2 is SYDVKM in the germline V gene. The CDR3 here is CASSSQPHLADEQFF.

The rearrangement uses TRBV6-6 and TRBJ2-1; as DNA is missing, the TRBD2 call by TCRdb cannot be tested. The CDR3 sequence is 14 residues long. CDR1 is MNHNY and CDR2 is SVGAGI in the germline V gene (reference sequence). CDR3 loop: CASSYSGPLDEQFF.

The chain recombines TRBV12-5 with TRBJ1-2; TCRdb gives TRBD1 as the D gene, but with no DNA this cannot be confirmed. The CDR3 runs 14 residues. Per the germline V gene, CDR1 is LGHNT and CDR2 is FRNRAP. The CDR3 sequence: CASGLSPQGPGYTF.

The genes are TRBV29-1 and TRBJ2-7; no DNA is available, so the TRBD1 call from TCRdb remains unchecked. Per germline, CDR1 SQVTM and CDR2 ANQGSEA. The CDR3 extends over 12 amino acids. The CDR3 protein is CSGRDRGPEQYF.

J is TRBJ2-5 and V is TRBV20-1; with no DNA, the TCRdb D assignment of TRBD1 cannot be verified. The CDR3 has 16 residues. In germline, CDR1 is DFQATT, CDR2 SNEGSKA (reference sequence). The chain's CDR3 is CSARAGGGSGQETQYF.

This sequence joins TRBV12-3 or TRBV12-4 and TRBJ1-1; no DNA is available, so the TRBD1 call from TCRdb remains unchecked. This CDR3 spans 13 amino acids. CDR3 sequence: CASSFRENTEAFF.

The chain has TRBV5-1 and TRBJ1-5; TCRdb's assignment of TRBD1 cannot be checked, as there is no DNA. The length of the CDR3 is 15 residues. The V gene's germline CDR1 is SGHRS and CDR2 YFSETQ. CDR3 sequence: CASSLGTGSNQPQHF.

The chain joins TRBV12-3 or TRBV12-4 to TRBJ2-2; TCRdb's assignment of TRBD1 cannot be checked, as there is no DNA. The CDR3 runs 16 residues. The CDR3 loop is CASSSPGKANTGELFF.

The chain recombines TRBV24-1 with TRBJ2-3; there is no DNA to check the TCRdb D call of TRBD2. CDR1 and CDR2 from the germline V gene are KGHDR and SFDVKD. CDR3 length equals 16 residues. The CDR3 protein is CATSDPLAGATDTQYF.

The chain combines TRBV7-2 with TRBJ2-7; TCRdb calls TRBD2, which cannot be checked without DNA. This CDR3 contains 19 residues. The germline gives CDR1 SGHTA, CDR2 FQGNSA. The CDR3 sequence is CASSLAFGVGSGTRYEQYF.

This chain joins TRBV6-2 or TRBV6-3 and TRBJ1-5; TCRdb outputs TRBD1, but without DNA this stays unchecked. The germline gives CDR1 MNHEY, CDR2 SVGEGT. This CDR3 is built from 15 residues. CDR3 sequence: CASTPGTGVNQPQHF.

V gene TRBV3-1 combines with J gene TRBJ2-5; TCRdb calls TRBD2, which cannot be checked without DNA. CDR1 LGHDT and CDR2 YNNKEL come from the germline V gene (reference sequence). The CDR3 covers 17 residues. The CDR3 is CASSQEGEGRERETQYF.

V and J are TRBV7-9 and TRBJ2-7; TCRdb reports TRBD1, a call that lacks DNA to check it against. This CDR3 region has 16 residues. CDR1 is SEHNR and CDR2 is FQNEAQ in the germline V gene (reference sequence). The CDR3 loop is CASSLVVGTGSYEQYF.

The CDR3: CSVGSSDRLAKNIQYF. V usage is TRBV29-1 and J usage is TRBJ2-4. CDR3 size: 16 residues. Germline lookup yields CDR1 SQVTM and CDR2 ANQGSEA.

This chain links TRBV29-1 with TRBJ1-2; TCRdb's D call of TRBD1 is untestable without DNA. Germline assignment: CDR1 SQVTM and CDR2 ANQGSEA. CDR3 length: 16 amino acids. The CDR3 reads CSVDSAVRVRGYGYTF.

This sequence joins TRBV2 and TRBJ2-7; no DNA is available, so the TRBD2 call from TCRdb remains unchecked. The CDR3 has 13 residues. Germline lookup yields CDR1 SNHLY and CDR2 FYNNEI. The chain's CDR3 is CASGGGGSYEQYF. The full variable domain, with the rest looked up from reference TRBV2 and TRBJ2-7, is EPEVTQTPSHQVTQMGQEVILRCVPISNHLYFYWYRQILGQKVEFLVSFYNNEISEKSEIFDDQFSVERPDGSNFTLKIRSTKLEDSAMYFCASGGGGSYEQYFGPGTRLTVT.

This chain links TRBV7-3 with TRBJ2-1; TCRdb calls TRBD2, which cannot be checked without DNA. The CDR3 contains 12 residues. Germline CDR1 reads SGHTA; CDR2 reads FQGTGA. CDR3 loop: CASAGVAGEQFF.

This chain uses TRBV28 with TRBJ1-2; TCRdb designates TRBD1, a call that cannot be tested without DNA. This CDR3 has 16 residues. Germline CDR1 and CDR2: MDHEN and SYDVKM. This chain's CDR3 is CASSPGTGGANYGYTF.

The chain uses TRBV6-5 and TRBJ2-2. In germline, CDR1 is MNHEY, CDR2 SVGAGI. This CDR3 contains 13 residues. CDR3 region: CASSTSFTGELFF.